Listed below are T cell receptor beta chains from one sample, sequenced in a study of cytomegalovirus exposure and HLA in healthy donors. This table comes from immunoSEQ multiplex PCR, and its TCRdb copy is limited to in-frame clones, with some not included. The sample table includes 150,000 to 200,000 clones. Input material: PBMCs. Receptors were obtained from a boy between 10 and 17 years old in good health and CMV-seronegative. Both conserved end residues are part of each CDR3. The D gene is left open where the match is weak.

d_call: .
v_call: TRBV9
j_call: TRBJ2-7
cdr3_nt: TGTGCCAGCAGCTTAAACAGAGTCAGCGAGCAGTACTTC
cdr3_aa: CASSLNRVSEQYF

d_call: TRBD2
v_call: TRBV10-1
j_call: TRBJ2-3
cdr3_nt: TGCGCCAGCAGTGAGTCAAGCGGGGCTAATACGCAGTATTTT
cdr3_aa: CASSESSGANTQYF

d_call: TRBD1
v_call: TRBV6-1
j_call: TRBJ2-2
cdr3_nt: TGTGCCAGCAGTACCGGGACAGTGAATACCGGGGAGCTGTTTTTT
cdr3_aa: CASSTGTVNTGELFF

d_call: TRBD2
v_call: TRBV4-1
j_call: TRBJ2-1
cdr3_nt: TGCGCCAGCAGCCAGTCGGGACTAGCGGGGGAATGGGAGCAGTTCTTC
cdr3_aa: CASSQSGLAGEWEQFF

d_call: .
v_call: TRBV5-1
j_call: TRBJ1-3
cdr3_nt: TGCGCCAGCAGCTTGGACCTGAGCTCTGGAAACACCATATATTTT
cdr3_aa: CASSLDLSSGNTIYF

d_call: .
v_call: TRBV19
j_call: TRBJ1-5
cdr3_nt: TGTGCCAGTATGGCCCCAACCCCGAATCAGCCCCAGCATTTT
cdr3_aa: CASMAPTPNQPQHF

d_call: TRBD2
v_call: TRBV5-4
j_call: TRBJ2-5
cdr3_nt: TGTGCCAGCAGCCCTGGGACTAGCGGGGGGGCTGGTGAGCAGTACTTC
cdr3_aa: CASSPGTSGGAGEQYF

d_call: .
v_call: TRBV7-9
j_call: TRBJ1-1
cdr3_nt: TGTGCCAGCAGCTTAGGGGGGGGCGCGAGGAACACTGAAGCTTTCTTT
cdr3_aa: CASSLGGGARNTEAFF

d_call: TRBD1
v_call: TRBV7-3
j_call: TRBJ2-2
cdr3_nt: TGTGCCAGCAGCATAAACAGGGGATTCGGCACCGGGGAGCTGTTTTTT
cdr3_aa: CASSINRGFGTGELFF

d_call: .
v_call: TRBV9
j_call: TRBJ1-4
cdr3_nt: TGTGCCAGCAGCGTGCGGGCCAGGGGTGGTGAAAAACTGTTTTTT
cdr3_aa: CASSVRARGGEKLFF

d_call: .
v_call: TRBV6-1
j_call: TRBJ1-4
cdr3_nt: TGTGCCAGCAGTGAAGCCCAGGGAGGGCCTAATGAAAAACTGTTTTTT
cdr3_aa: CASSEAQGGPNEKLFF

d_call: .
v_call: TRBV27
j_call: TRBJ2-7
cdr3_nt: TGTGCCAGCAGTTTACGATCGGCCGGGGGCTACGAGCAGTACTTC
cdr3_aa: CASSLRSAGGYEQYF

d_call: TRBD1
v_call: TRBV7-9
j_call: TRBJ2-5
cdr3_nt: TGTGCCAGCACCATAGTGGGGGACAGGGCGTACCAAGAGACCCAGTACTTC
cdr3_aa: CASTIVGDRAYQETQYF

d_call: TRBD1
v_call: TRBV6-5
j_call: TRBJ1-1
cdr3_nt: TGTGCCAGCAGTACCGGGACAGGGGGAGACACTGAAGCTTTCTTT
cdr3_aa: CASSTGTGGDTEAFF

d_call: TRBD2
v_call: TRBV7-8
j_call: TRBJ2-7
cdr3_nt: TGTGCCAGCAGCTTGGGACTAGCGGTACTTGGCGAGCAGTACTTC
cdr3_aa: CASSLGLAVLGEQYF

d_call: TRBD2
v_call: TRBV7-8
j_call: TRBJ2-7
cdr3_nt: TGTGCCAGCAGCTTAGGAGGCCTAGCGGGCCACGAGCAGTACTTC
cdr3_aa: CASSLGGLAGHEQYF

d_call: TRBD2
v_call: TRBV9
j_call: TRBJ2-1
cdr3_nt: TGTGCCAGCAGCGCCCAGCGGGGGGATCGGAATGAGCAGTTCTTC
cdr3_aa: CASSAQRGDRNEQFF

d_call: .
v_call: TRBV13
j_call: TRBJ1-6
cdr3_nt: TGTGCCAGCAGCCCCTTTTTGGCCAGGCACCCCTATAATTCACCCCTCCACTTT
cdr3_aa: CASSPFLARHPYNSPLHF

d_call: .
v_call: TRBV7-9
j_call: TRBJ2-2
cdr3_nt: TGTGCCAGCAGCCAGACTACTCCGAACACCGGGGAGCTGTTTTTT
cdr3_aa: CASSQTTPNTGELFF

d_call: TRBD1
v_call: TRBV9
j_call: TRBJ1-3
cdr3_nt: TGTGCCAGCAGCGTAGAATCCGGGACAGGGGGAAACACCATATATTTT
cdr3_aa: CASSVESGTGGNTIYF

d_call: .
v_call: TRBV7-2
j_call: TRBJ1-5
cdr3_nt: TGTGCCAGCAGCGTCCTAGGAGGTGAGCCCCAGCATTTT
cdr3_aa: CASSVLGGEPQHF

d_call: .
v_call: TRBV19
j_call: TRBJ1-2
cdr3_nt: TGTGCCAGTCGAGGGCAGGGGACCTATGGCTACACCTTC
cdr3_aa: CASRGQGTYGYTF